A selection of T cell receptor beta chains follows, all from one sample in a study of blood T cell repertoires in COVID-19. The protocol was immunoSEQ multiplex PCR, while the TCRdb copy is restricted to in-frame clones and leaves out a portion. Among 95,000 to 110,000 clones, 88% were seen once, and the ten largest hold 6.8%. Sequenced: peripheral blood. The receptors here all came from a middle-aged man with active or convalescent COVID-19. Each CDR3 is given with its conserved first and last residue. A D gene is named only where the DNA matches it firmly.

j_call | v_call | d_call | cdr3_aa
TRBJ1-1 | TRBV4-1 | NA | CATRYSDISTEAFF
TRBJ1-3 | TRBV7-9 | NA | CASSLDEGGNTIYF
TRBJ1-2 | TRBV30 | TRBD1 | CAWSRDRGSGYTF
TRBJ2-7 | TRBV9 | TRBD2 | CASSVGTSGSLSSYEQYF
TRBJ1-1 | TRBV7-2 | NA | CASSLVQTEAFF
TRBJ2-2 | TRBV9 | NA | CASSVPGGRGVTGELFF
TRBJ2-7 | TRBV11-2 | NA | CASSFWGQPLDEQYF
TRBJ1-2 | TRBV2 | NA | CASREEGGYTF
TRBJ2-7 | TRBV4-3 | TRBD2 | CASSQQRDGGRANAYEQYF
TRBJ1-5 | TRBV27 | NA | CASSRYSNQPQHF
TRBJ2-5 | TRBV14 | NA | CASSQETGTLETQYF
TRBJ1-3 | TRBV6-1 | TRBD1 | CASSVVQGASGNTIYF
TRBJ2-7 | TRBV19 | NA | CASSNLHYSYEQYF
TRBJ2-1 | TRBV6-6 | NA | CASSSEGGGGQFF
TRBJ1-1 | TRBV19 | TRBD1 | CASSMGDSNTEAFF
TRBJ2-1 | TRBV7-8 | TRBD2 | CASSTGLAGRISSYNEQFF
TRBJ2-7 | TRBV15 | TRBD1 | CATSRTGRTYEQYF
TRBJ1-5 | TRBV19 | NA | CATDDRNQPQHF
TRBJ2-1 | TRBV18 | NA | CASSPDLAVHEQFF
TRBJ1-5 | TRBV27 | TRBD1 | CASRARGQGWVEQPQHF
TRBJ1-5 | TRBV5-5 | TRBD1 | CASSQSTGAGLYPQHF
TRBJ2-5 | TRBV30 | TRBD1 | CAWNTGGRETQYF
TRBJ2-7 | TRBV7-9 | TRBD1 | CASSSQTGSYEQYF
TRBJ2-7 | TRBV6-5 | TRBD2 | CASSYGPGGSYEQYF
TRBJ2-7 | TRBV27 | TRBD1 | CASSPGTGPYEQYF
TRBJ2-2 | TRBV6-6 | NA | CASSLHMNTGELFF
TRBJ2-7 | TRBV7-2 | TRBD1 | CASSSLDRGYEQYF
TRBJ1-4 | TRBV19 | NA | CASTHAQGPEKLFF
TRBJ2-7 | TRBV13 | TRBD2 | CASSWGGSYEQYF
TRBJ2-2 | TRBV9 | NA | CASSVGAEGGDTGELFF
TRBJ1-4 | TRBV28 | TRBD1 | CASSLWGDRGDEKLFF
TRBJ2-5 | TRBV18 | NA | CASSTSGETQYF
TRBJ2-7 | TRBV10-2 | NA | CASSEFAERTYEQYF
TRBJ1-1 | TRBV5-1 | NA | CASSLMTLNTEAFF
TRBJ1-5 | TRBV27 | TRBD1 | CASSLGTGLQPQHF
TRBJ2-4 | TRBV10-3 | TRBD1 | CAISESPGGVAKNIQYF
TRBJ1-5 | TRBV28 | NA | CASSSSRVSGNQPQHF
TRBJ2-5 | TRBV5-4 | TRBD1 | CASSSPGQPYQETQYF
TRBJ1-4 | TRBV27 | NA | CASSVSATNEKLFF
TRBJ1-4 | TRBV6-6 | TRBD1 | CASSHGQGRITNEKLFF
TRBJ2-2 | TRBV10-3 | TRBD2 | CAISQLAVNTGELFF
TRBJ2-5 | TRBV18 | TRBD1 | CASSLDRDETQYF
TRBJ2-5 | TRBV5-1 | TRBD2 | CASSWGTSRETQYF
TRBJ1-5 | TRBV19 | NA | CASSGQSNQPQHF
TRBJ2-7 | TRBV4-1 | TRBD2 | CASSQDFGLAGTNEQYF
TRBJ2-7 | TRBV5-6 | TRBD2 | CASRKLAGAIYEQYF
TRBJ1-2 | TRBV5-4 | TRBD1 | CASSSGDRVSYGYTF
TRBJ1-5 | TRBV28 | TRBD1 | CASSSRTGVQPQHF
TRBJ2-1 | TRBV28 | TRBD2 | CASSSAGLAGDGQFF
TRBJ1-1 | TRBV6-5 | NA | CASSYRGGEAFF
TRBJ2-2 | TRBV12-3/TRBV12-4 | NA | CASRRDTGELFF
TRBJ2-5 | TRBV7-6 | TRBD1 | CASTILGQGGQETQYF
TRBJ2-7 | TRBV12-3/TRBV12-4 | TRBD1 | CASSLGQGYEQYF
TRBJ2-1 | TRBV6-5 | TRBD2 | CASSYSTSGLSNEQFF
TRBJ2-3 | TRBV3-1/TRBV3-2 | NA | CASSQESPGSTDTQYF
TRBJ2-3 | TRBV6-5 | TRBD1 | CASREDRSTDTQYF
TRBJ1-6 | TRBV30 | NA | CAWRGARSPLHF